This T cell receptor beta chain is from a study of cytomegalovirus exposure and HLA in healthy donors. Both 60 Vbeta primers and 13 Jbeta primers went into the PCR. Sequenced by immunoSEQ multiplex PCR; TCRdb stores in-frame clones only, minus some. Here the sample spans 200,000 or so clones, 82% being singletons. Deletions cut 5 bases from V and 4 bases from J, with 14 bases between. The length of the CDR3 is 14 residues. The germline V gene encodes CDR1 MNHNS and CDR2 SASEGT. The TCR was taken from a boy younger than 10 in good health and CMV-seronegative. Sequencing used PBMCs. The chain combines TRBV6-1 with TRBJ1-2; D is unclear. The CDR3 DNA reads TGTGCCAGCAGTCCATCTAGGGAGCTCTATGGCTACACCTTC. Translating it yields CASSPSRELYGYTF.